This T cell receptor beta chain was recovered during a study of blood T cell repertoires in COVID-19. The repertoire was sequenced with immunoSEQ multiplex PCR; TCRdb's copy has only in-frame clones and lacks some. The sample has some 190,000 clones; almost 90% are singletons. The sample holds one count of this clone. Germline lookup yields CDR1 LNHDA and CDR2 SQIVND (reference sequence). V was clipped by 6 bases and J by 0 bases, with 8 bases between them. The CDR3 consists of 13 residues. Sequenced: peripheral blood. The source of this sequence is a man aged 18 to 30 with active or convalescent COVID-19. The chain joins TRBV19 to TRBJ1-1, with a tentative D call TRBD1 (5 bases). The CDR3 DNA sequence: TGTGCCAGTAGGACAGCTATGAACACTGAAGCTTTCTTT. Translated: CASRTAMNTEAFF.